The 28 T cell receptor beta chains below all came from one sample that was sequenced in a study of blood T cell repertoires in COVID-19. Assay used: immunoSEQ multiplex PCR; TCRdb lists only in-frame clones, some missing. Found here are about 190,000 clones, around nine tenths of them singletons; the top ten hold 1% to 1.4%. Sequencing was done on a sample of peripheral blood. The receptors here all came from a man aged 25-45 years with acute or convalescent COVID-19.

The chain uses TRBV7-2 and TRBJ1-3; D is unresolved. V dropped 5 bases and J dropped 0 bases, with 8 bases sitting between them. Germline V lookup: CDR1 SGHTA, CDR2 FQGNSA. This CDR3 contains 14 residues. This CDR3 reads CASSQQSSGNTIYF. The CDR3 DNA sequence: TGTGCCAGCAGCCAACAAAGCTCTGGAAACACCATATATTTT.

V usage is TRBV7-3 and J usage is TRBJ2-3, with TRBD2 identical over 8 bases. The V gene's germline CDR1 is SGHTA and CDR2 FQGTGA. V was clipped by 1 base and J by 1 base; unmatched bases: 4. The CDR3 consists of 16 residues. Here the CDR3 DNA reads TGTGCCAGCAGCTTAATGTATAGCGGGGGCACAGATACGCAGTATTTT. Translating gives CASSLMYSGGTDTQYF.

The V call is TRBV19, the J call TRBJ1-5; D gene unclear. Trimming removed 3 bases at V and 5 bases at J, with 8 bases between. This CDR3 comprises 13 residues. Germline V gene data show CDR1 as LNHDA and CDR2 as SQIVND (reference sequence). The CDR3 loop reads CASSMQVYQPQHF. CDR3 bases: TGTGCCAGTAGTATGCAGGTTTATCAGCCCCAGCATTTT.

This rearrangement joins TRBV4-1 to TRBJ1-1; no clear D gene. This CDR3 contains 15 residues. CDR1 and CDR2 (germline): MGHRA, YSYEKL. Between the trimmed V and J ends, which lost 1 base and 3 bases, there was a span of 12 bases. The CDR3 bases are TGCGCCAGCAGCCAAGTAGCGGGGAAGGACACTGAAGCTTTCTTT. Amino acids: CASSQVAGKDTEAFF.

The V and J genes are TRBV28 and TRBJ2-6, with D possibly TRBD1 on 6 matching bases. Per germline, CDR1 MDHEN and CDR2 SYDVKM. The CDR3 covers 15 residues. V shed 5 bases and J shed 0 bases, with 8 bases lying between them. The CDR3 DNA sequence: TGTGCCAGCAGTCCGACAGGCTCTGGGGCCAACGTCCTGACTTTC. Translated, it gives CASSPTGSGANVLTF.

The CDR3 nucleotides are TGTGCCAGCAGCTGGCAGGGCTCCGGGGGCTACACCTTC. It specifies CASSWQGSGGYTF. The gene calls are TRBV5-6 and TRBJ1-2, with D perhaps matching TRBD1 (5 bases). The CDR3 is made up of 13 amino acids. The germline gives CDR1 SGHDT, CDR2 YYEEEE. V lost 3 bases, J lost 8 bases, and 14 bases lay in between.

The rearrangement uses TRBV6-6 and TRBJ2-7; D unresolved. The ends were cut back, 5 bases at V and 0 bases at J, with 8 bases in the middle. The CDR3 extends over 13 amino acids. CDR1 is MNHNY and CDR2 is SVGAGI in the germline V gene (reference sequence). This CDR3 is CASSKADSYEQYF. The CDR3 bases are TGTGCCAGCAGTAAGGCGGACTCCTACGAGCAGTACTTC.

The chain joins TRBV7-9 to TRBJ2-3; 9 bases are a match to TRBD1. From germline, CDR1 is SEHNR and CDR2 FQNEAQ (reference sequence). The CDR3 has 15 amino acids. V lost 2 bases, J lost 5 bases, and 5 bases stayed unmatched. As DNA, the CDR3 is TGTGCCAGCAGCTTAAGGGACAGGGTTTTAGATACGCAGTATTTT. Encoded protein: CASSLRDRVLDTQYF.

The chain carries TRBV24-1 and TRBJ1-2; a possible D gene is TRBD1 (6 bases). V was trimmed by 4 bases and J by 8 bases, leaving 22 bases between them. The CDR3 runs 16 residues. Per germline, CDR1 KGHDR and CDR2 SFDVKD. DNA of the CDR3: TGTGCCACCAGTGACCCAGCTGCCCACAGGGCGGAAGGCTACACCTTC. Protein product: CATSDPAAHRAEGYTF.

The chain links TRBV5-1 to TRBJ1-3; 8 bases are shared with TRBD1. Germline lookup yields CDR1 SGHRS and CDR2 YFSETQ. This CDR3 contains 15 residues. The V gene end was trimmed by 1 base and the J gene end by 2 bases; junction bases not matched to a gene: 2. In DNA, the CDR3 is TGCGCCAGCAGCTTGACGGGACAGGCTGGAAACACCATATATTTT. It is translated as CASSLTGQAGNTIYF.

The V call is TRBV4-2, the J call TRBJ1-4; 8 bases are shared with TRBD1. Germline V gene lookup returns CDR1 LGHNA and CDR2 YNFKEQ. The CDR3 is 16 amino acids. With 4 bases clipped from V and 6 bases from J, the junction kept 10 bases outside the gene matches. The CDR3 is CASSRQSGGGDEKLFF. CDR3 bases: TGTGCCAGCAGCCGGCAGTCAGGGGGCGGCGATGAAAAACTGTTTTTT.

The chain joins TRBV5-4 to TRBJ2-5, with TRBD1 matching over 7 bases. Germline CDR1 SGHNT, CDR2 YYREEE (reference sequence). Unmatched junction bases numbered 14, after V lost 5 bases and J lost 4 bases. The CDR3 runs 16 residues. The CDR3 loop reads CASRIGSRTGGETQYF. The DNA for the CDR3 is TGTGCCAGCAGGATTGGATCAAGGACAGGAGGAGAGACCCAGTACTTC.

The J gene is TRBJ1-3, the V gene TRBV4-1; D gene unclear. CDR1 and CDR2 from the germline V gene are MGHRA and YSYEKL. The CDR3 runs to 16 residues. V was clipped by 4 bases and J by 2 bases, with 15 bases between them. CDR3 bases: TGCGCCAGCAGCCCGAATCCCTTGACTCCTGGAAACACCATATATTTT. It specifies CASSPNPLTPGNTIYF.

The V gene is TRBV27, the J gene TRBJ1-2, with D maybe TRBD1 (6 bases). The CDR3 consists of 14 residues. Germline values: CDR1 MNHEY, CDR2 SMNVEV (reference sequence). Trimming took off 1 base at V and 7 bases at J, with 13 bases between the two ends. CDR3 loop: CASSLFRGQGGYTF. Here the CDR3 DNA reads TGTGCCAGCAGTTTATTCAGGGGACAAGGTGGCTACACCTTC.

The chain employs TRBV3-1 (or the pseudogene TRBV3-2) and TRBJ2-3; 13 nucleotides align to TRBD2. This CDR3 contains 19 residues. Germline V gene data show CDR1 as LGHDT and CDR2 as YNNKEL (reference sequence). Trimming took 1 base from V and 3 from J; bases not matched to a gene: 10. The CDR3 nucleotides read TGTGCCAGCAGCCAAGGGGGACTAGCGGGGTTCAATCCTACAGATACGCAGTATTTT. Protein sequence: CASSQGGLAGFNPTDTQYF.

The rearrangement uses TRBV6-6 and TRBJ2-1; D possibly corresponds to TRBD2 (5 bases). Germline V gives CDR1 MNHNY, CDR2 SVGAGI (reference sequence). Trimming shortened V by 2 bases and J by 6 bases, and 14 bases separated the two germline ends. This CDR3 comprises 15 residues. DNA of the CDR3: TGTGCCAGCAGTTACGAACGGGGAACGGGCAATGAGCAGTTCTTC. Translating gives CASSYERGTGNEQFF.

This clone showed up just once. V gene TRBV10-3 combines with J gene TRBJ2-2; D possibly corresponds to TRBD1 (6 bases). Germline loops: CDR1 ENHRY, CDR2 SYGVKD. Between the trimmed V and J ends, which lost 6 bases and 4 bases, there was a span of 18 bases. The CDR3 runs to 16 residues. The CDR3 nucleotides read TGTGCCATCAGCCCCCGTGGGGGCGGCGGCACCGGGGAGCTGTTTTTT. Protein product: CAISPRGGGGTGELFF.

Worth noting for this clone: The same CDR3 also results from other DNA sequences found in this sample. This chain links TRBV7-9 with TRBJ2-5; no clear D. Germline V gene lookup returns CDR1 SEHNR and CDR2 FQNEAQ (reference sequence). The CDR3 sequence is 12 residues long. Trimming stripped 1 base from V and 5 bases from J, with 5 bases between. The CDR3 DNA sequence: TGTGCCAGCAGCTTAGGCCGGGAGACCCAGTACTTC. This translates into CASSLGRETQYF.

The chain combines TRBV28 with TRBJ2-2; perhaps TRBD2 as D (6 bases). The CDR3 totals 16 residues. The V gene lost 7 bases and the J gene lost 4 bases, with 19 bases spanning the gap. CDR1 is MDHEN and CDR2 is SYDVKM in the germline V gene. The CDR3 region has the DNA TGTGCCAGCACGGATTGGGGGGAGAGGAGCACCGGGGAGCTGTTTTTT. It encodes CASTDWGERSTGELFF.

The gene calls are TRBV6-5 and TRBJ2-1; weak D call: TRBD1 (6 bases). V was shortened by 2 bases and J by 7 bases, with 18 bases between the two germline ends. CDR3 length: 16 amino acids. From germline, CDR1 is MNHEY and CDR2 SVGAGI. The CDR3 here is CASSYGGPRGGNEQFF. CDR3 nucleotide sequence: TGTGCCAGCAGTTACGGGGGCCCCCGGGGTGGGAATGAGCAGTTCTTC.

The rearrangement uses TRBV5-4 and TRBJ2-7; 10 positions agree with TRBD2. CDR3 length equals 16 residues. V was pared by 0 bases and J by 4 bases, with 7 bases of the junction left unmatched. CDR1 is SGHNT and CDR2 is YYREEE in the germline V gene (reference sequence). CDR3 sequence reads: CASSLGSGLAAYEQYF. CDR3 nucleotide sequence: TGTGCCAGCAGCTTGGGTTCTGGACTAGCGGCTTACGAGCAGTACTTC.

The CDR3 protein is CASSLARRGNSPLHF. The CDR3 DNA follows: TGTGCCAGCAGCTTAGCGCGGCGAGGGAATTCACCCCTCCACTTT. V and J are TRBV7-2 and TRBJ1-6; D not certain. V was clipped by 0 bases and J by 7 bases, with 10 bases between them. Germline V CDR1 and CDR2: SGHTA, FQGNSA. The CDR3 extends over 15 amino acids. The full variable domain, rest sourced from reference TRBV7-2 and TRBJ1-6, is GAGVSQSPSNKVTEKGKDVELRCDPISGHTALYWYRQSLGQGLEFLIYFQGNSAPDKSGLPSDRFSAERTGGSVSTLTIQRTQQEDSAVYLCASSLARRGNSPLHFGNGTRLTVT.

The chain has TRBV7-2 and TRBJ2-1, with 8 bases fitting TRBD2. V lost 2 bases, J lost 8 bases, and 8 bases stayed unmatched. Germline V gene data show CDR1 as SGHTA and CDR2 as FQGNSA. There are 15 residues in the CDR3. CDR3 sequence: CASSLWRGAVDEQFF. For the CDR3, the DNA is TGTGCCAGCAGCTTATGGCGGGGGGCGGTGGATGAGCAGTTCTTC.

J is TRBJ1-2 and V is TRBV30; D might be TRBD1 (6 bases). The CDR3 has 13 amino acids. Trimming cost V 2 bases and J 4 bases, with 11 bases left between them. Looked up from germline, CDR1 is GTSNPN and CDR2 is SVGIG (reference sequence). The CDR3 region has the DNA TGTGCCTGGAGTATGGGGGCAGGCTATGGCTACACCTTC. This gives the protein CAWSMGAGYGYTF.

The chain employs TRBV6-5 and TRBJ1-2; TRBD1 matches at 9 bases. Germline V gives CDR1 MNHEY, CDR2 SVGAGI. The ends lost 6 bases at V and 2 bases at J; junction bases unmatched: 4. The CDR3 runs 14 residues. CDR3 DNA: TGTGCCAGCAGCCCGGACAGGGGAAACTATGGCTACACCTTC. Translated: CASSPDRGNYGYTF.

The chain joins TRBV30 to TRBJ1-5, with 9 positions matching TRBD1. V dropped 2 bases and J dropped 4; count of bases not matched to a gene: 12. The CDR3 totals 17 residues. Germline CDR1 reads GTSNPN; CDR2 reads SVGIG (reference sequence). The CDR3 protein is CAWSTAAYRGRNQPQHF. The CDR3 nucleotides are TGTGCCTGGAGTACCGCCGCTTACAGGGGGCGAAATCAGCCCCAGCATTTT.

V is TRBV19 and J is TRBJ1-1, with 9 bases aligning to TRBD1. The germline CDR1 and CDR2 sequences are LNHDA and SQIVND (reference sequence). CDR3 length: 15 residues. The V segment lost 1 base and the J segment 5 bases; nucleotides outside the gene matches: 5. The CDR3 DNA follows: TGTGCCAGTAGTATAGGGGACAGGGTAGGAACTGAAGCTTTCTTT. Amino acids: CASSIGDRVGTEAFF.

The V call is TRBV29-1, the J call TRBJ1-1; no definite D call. CDR1 SQVTM and CDR2 ANQGSEA come from the germline V gene. This CDR3 region has 11 residues. V gave up 7 bases and J gave up 7 bases, with 13 bases separating them. The CDR3 spells CSARMTIEAFF. CDR3 nucleotides: TGCAGCGCAAGAATGACAATTGAAGCTTTCTTT.